The present T cell receptor (beta chain) was sequenced within a study of regulatory T cells in long-lasting Graves disease. Study-level points and caveats: Gene preferences differed: TRBV28, TRBJ1-2, TRBJ2-5 in persistent cases.

Library construction for TCR beta used iRepertoire HTBI primers and Arm-PCR of CDR3 regions. TCRdb used MiXCR to reprocess the multiplex PCR reads, holding one entry per CDR3 protein. The repertoire consists of a few hundred thousand distinct CDR3 sequences, with around 18% occurring once and the leading ten covering around 15%. This clonotype was detected ten times or more. Antigen: not known. The time point: newly diagnosed GD, antithyroid drugs for less than 3 months. PBMC RNA served as the TCR library source. Patients were from an endocrinology department in Xi'an, China. This CDR3 is built from 15 residues. The germline V gene has CDR1 SGHVS and CDR2 FQNEAQ. Between the trimmed V and J ends, which lost 1 base and 4 bases, there was a span of 11 bases. These data are also associated with another study on T cells in Graves' hyperthyroidism and ophthalmopathy. From that second work: Among clonotypes expanded in thyroid above 0.001, most were also found in blood. Ophthalmopathy was separated from stable hyperthyroidism by a 13 V-J model.

The gene calls are TRBV7-8 and TRBJ1-5; no clear D. The sequence came from a woman younger than 45 with Graves disease. This specimen consisted of peripheral blood mononuclear cells (PBMCs), obtained at new diagnosis, from a patient treated with antithyroid drugs. For the CDR3, the DNA is TGTGCCAGCAGCTTAGGTTCCCCAAGAAATCAGCCCCAGCATTTT. Protein sequence: CASSLGSPRNQPQHF.